One T cell receptor beta chain is described in this entry. As yet, its antigen is unknown. This record comes from a study of cytomegalovirus exposure and HLA in healthy donors. Vbeta (60) and Jbeta (13) primers were used in the PCR. Data came from immunoSEQ multiplex PCR; TCRdb stores just in-frame clones and leaves some out. This sample has 70,000 to 90,000 clones, with more than 70% found just once. The CDR3 sequence is 14 residues long. V shed 4 bases and J shed 3 bases, with 10 bases lying between them. Germline V CDR1 and CDR2: LNHDA, SQIVND (reference sequence). Overall study results and limits: As a later analysis showed, a missense DCLRE1C variant was linked to trimming of TCR beta V- and J-genes. The only immune exposure information that was available was CMV serostatus.

The clonotype originates from a man aged 60-69 years in good health and CMV-seronegative. Sequenced input: PBMCs. The rearrangement joins TRBV19 to TRBJ2-4, with a tentative D call TRBD1 (5 bases). DNA of the CDR3: TGTGCCAGTAGTAACAGGATCGTCAAAAACATTCAGTACTTC. This codes for CASSNRIVKNIQYF.